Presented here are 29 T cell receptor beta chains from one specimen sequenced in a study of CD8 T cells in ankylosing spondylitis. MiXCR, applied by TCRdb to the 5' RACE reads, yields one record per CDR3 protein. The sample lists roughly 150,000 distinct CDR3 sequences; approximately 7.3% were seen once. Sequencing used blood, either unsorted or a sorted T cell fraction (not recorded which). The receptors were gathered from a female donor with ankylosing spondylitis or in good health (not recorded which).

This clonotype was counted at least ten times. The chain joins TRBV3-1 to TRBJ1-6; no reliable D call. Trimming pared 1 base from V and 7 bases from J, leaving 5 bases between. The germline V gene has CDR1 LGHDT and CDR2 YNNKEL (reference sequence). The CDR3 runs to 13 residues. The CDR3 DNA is TGTGCCAGCAGCCAAGCGAAGAATTCACCCCTCCACTTT. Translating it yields CASSQAKNSPLHF.

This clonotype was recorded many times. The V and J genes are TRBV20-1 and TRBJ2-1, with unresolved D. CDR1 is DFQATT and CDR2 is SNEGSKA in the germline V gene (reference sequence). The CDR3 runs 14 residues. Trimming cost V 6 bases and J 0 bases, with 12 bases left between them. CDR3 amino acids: CSAEDLYSYNEQFF. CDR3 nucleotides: TGCAGTGCCGAAGACTTATACTCCTACAATGAGCAGTTCTTC.

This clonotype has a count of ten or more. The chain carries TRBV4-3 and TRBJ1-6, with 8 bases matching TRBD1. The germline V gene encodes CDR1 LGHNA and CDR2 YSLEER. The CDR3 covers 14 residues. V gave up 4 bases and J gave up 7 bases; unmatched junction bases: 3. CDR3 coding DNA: TGCGCCAGCAGCCTGGACAGGGTGAATTCACCCCTCCACTTT. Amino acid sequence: CASSLDRVNSPLHF.

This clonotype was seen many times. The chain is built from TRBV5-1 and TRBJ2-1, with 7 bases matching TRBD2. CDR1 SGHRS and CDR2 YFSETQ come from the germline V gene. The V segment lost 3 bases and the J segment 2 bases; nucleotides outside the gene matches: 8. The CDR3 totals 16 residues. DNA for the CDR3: TGCGCCAGCAGCTGGACCCTTGGGAGGGCCTACAATGAGCAGTTCTTC. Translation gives CASSWTLGRAYNEQFF.

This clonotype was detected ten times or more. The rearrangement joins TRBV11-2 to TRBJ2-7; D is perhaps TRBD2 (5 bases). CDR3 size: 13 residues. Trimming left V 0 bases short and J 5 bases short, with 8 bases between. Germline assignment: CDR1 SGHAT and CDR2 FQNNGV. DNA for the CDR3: TGTGCCAGCAGCTTAGACGCGGGTAACGAGCAGTACTTC. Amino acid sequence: CASSLDAGNEQYF.

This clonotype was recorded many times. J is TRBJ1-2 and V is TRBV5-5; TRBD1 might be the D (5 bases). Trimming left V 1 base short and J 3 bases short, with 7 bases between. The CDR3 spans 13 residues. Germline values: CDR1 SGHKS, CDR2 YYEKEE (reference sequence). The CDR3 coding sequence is TGTGCCAGCAGCTTGCAGGGAGACTATGGCTACACCTTC. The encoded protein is CASSLQGDYGYTF.

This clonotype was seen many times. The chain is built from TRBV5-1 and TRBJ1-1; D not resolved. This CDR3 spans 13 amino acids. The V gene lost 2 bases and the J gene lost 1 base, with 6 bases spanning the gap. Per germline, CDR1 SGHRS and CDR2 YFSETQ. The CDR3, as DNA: TGCGCCAGCAGCTTAGGAGAGAACACTGAAGCTTTCTTT. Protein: CASSLGENTEAFF.

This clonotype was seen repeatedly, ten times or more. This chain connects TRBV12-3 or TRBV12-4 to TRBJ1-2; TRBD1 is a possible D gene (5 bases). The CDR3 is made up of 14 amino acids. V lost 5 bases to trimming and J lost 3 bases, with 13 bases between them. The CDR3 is CASSEQGEDYGYTF. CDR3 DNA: TGTGCCAGCAGTGAACAAGGGGAGGACTATGGCTACACCTTC.

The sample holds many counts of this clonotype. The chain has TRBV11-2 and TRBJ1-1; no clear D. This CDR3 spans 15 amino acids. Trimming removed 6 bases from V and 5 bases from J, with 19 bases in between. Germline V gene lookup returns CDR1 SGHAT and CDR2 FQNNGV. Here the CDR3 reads CASSPPRTLGTEAFF. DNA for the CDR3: TGTGCCAGCAGTCCACCACGGACCCTGGGGACTGAAGCTTTCTTT.

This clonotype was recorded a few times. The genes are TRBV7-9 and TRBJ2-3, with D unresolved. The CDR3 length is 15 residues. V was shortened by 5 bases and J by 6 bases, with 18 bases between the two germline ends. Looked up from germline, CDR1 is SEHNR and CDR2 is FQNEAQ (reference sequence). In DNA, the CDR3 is TGTGCCAGCAGCCCCGACCCCCCAGACTTGGATACGCAGTATTTT. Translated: CASSPDPPDLDTQYF.

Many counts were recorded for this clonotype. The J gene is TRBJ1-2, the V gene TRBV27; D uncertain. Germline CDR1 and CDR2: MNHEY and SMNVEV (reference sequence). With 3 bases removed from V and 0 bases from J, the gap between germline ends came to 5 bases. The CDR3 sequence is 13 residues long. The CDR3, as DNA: TGTGCCAGCAGTTTTACAGCTAACTATGGCTACACCTTC. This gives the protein CASSFTANYGYTF.

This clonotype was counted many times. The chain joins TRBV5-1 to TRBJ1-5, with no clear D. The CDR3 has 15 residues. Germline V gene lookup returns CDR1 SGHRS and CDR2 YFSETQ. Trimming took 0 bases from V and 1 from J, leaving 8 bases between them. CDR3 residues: CASSLGGQSNQPQHF. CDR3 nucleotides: TGCGCCAGCAGCTTGGGCGGGCAAAGCAATCAGCCCCAGCATTTT.

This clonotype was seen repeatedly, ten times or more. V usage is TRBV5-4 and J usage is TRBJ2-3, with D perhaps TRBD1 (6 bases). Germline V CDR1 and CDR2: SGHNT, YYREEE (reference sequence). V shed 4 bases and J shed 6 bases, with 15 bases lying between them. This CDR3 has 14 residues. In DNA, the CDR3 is TGTGCCAGCAGCACGCCCGCGCAGGGGGATACGCAGTATTTT. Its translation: CASSTPAQGDTQYF.

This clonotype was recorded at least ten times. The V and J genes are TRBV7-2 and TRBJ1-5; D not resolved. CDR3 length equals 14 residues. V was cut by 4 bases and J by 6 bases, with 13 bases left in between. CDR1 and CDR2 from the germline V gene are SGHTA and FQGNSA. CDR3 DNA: TGTGCCAGCAGCTCCGCCCTATATGCTCAGCCCCAGCATTTT. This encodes CASSSALYAQPQHF.

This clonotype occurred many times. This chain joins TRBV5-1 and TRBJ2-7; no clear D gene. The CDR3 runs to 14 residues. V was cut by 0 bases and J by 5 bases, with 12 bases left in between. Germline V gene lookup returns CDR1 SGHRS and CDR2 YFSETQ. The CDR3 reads CASSLEPMNDEQYF. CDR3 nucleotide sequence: TGCGCCAGCAGCTTGGAGCCCATGAACGACGAGCAGTACTTC. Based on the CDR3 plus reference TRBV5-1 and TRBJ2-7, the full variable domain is KAGVTQTPRYLIKTRGQQVTLSCSPISGHRSVSWYQQTPGQGLQFLFEYFSETQRNKGNFPGRFSGRQFSNSRSEMNVSTLELGDSALYLCASSLEPMNDEQYFGPGTRLTVT.

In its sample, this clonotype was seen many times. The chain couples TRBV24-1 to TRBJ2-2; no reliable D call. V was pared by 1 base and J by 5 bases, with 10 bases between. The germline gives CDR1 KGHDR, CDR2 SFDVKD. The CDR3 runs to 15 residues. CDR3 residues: CATSDLRGRTGELFF. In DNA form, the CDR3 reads TGTGCCACCAGTGATTTAAGAGGCCGGACCGGGGAGCTGTTTTTT.

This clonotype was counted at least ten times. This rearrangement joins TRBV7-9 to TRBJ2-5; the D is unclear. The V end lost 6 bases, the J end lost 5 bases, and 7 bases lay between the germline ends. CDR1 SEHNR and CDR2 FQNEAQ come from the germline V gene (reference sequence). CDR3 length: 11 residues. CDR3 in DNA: TGTGCCAGCAGATCAACGGAGACCCAGTACTTC. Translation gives CASRSTETQYF.

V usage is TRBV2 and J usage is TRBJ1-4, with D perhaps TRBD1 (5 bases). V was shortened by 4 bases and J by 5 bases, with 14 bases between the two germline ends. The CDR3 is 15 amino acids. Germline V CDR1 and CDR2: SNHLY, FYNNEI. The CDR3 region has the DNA TGTGCCAGCAGTGCAGACAGCCACTCAAATGAAAAACTGTTTTTT. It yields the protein CASSADSHSNEKLFF.

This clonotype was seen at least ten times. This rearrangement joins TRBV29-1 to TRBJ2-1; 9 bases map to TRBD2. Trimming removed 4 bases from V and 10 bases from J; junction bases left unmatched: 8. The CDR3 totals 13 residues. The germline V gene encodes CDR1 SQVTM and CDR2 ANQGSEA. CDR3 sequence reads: CSVGGGGSGEQFF. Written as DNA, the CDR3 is TGCAGCGTTGGCGGGGGGGGCAGCGGCGAGCAGTTCTTC.

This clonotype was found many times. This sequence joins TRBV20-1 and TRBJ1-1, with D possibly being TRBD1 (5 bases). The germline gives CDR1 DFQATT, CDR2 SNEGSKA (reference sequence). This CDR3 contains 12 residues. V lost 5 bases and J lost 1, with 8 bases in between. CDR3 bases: TGCAGTGCTCAGGGAGGGAACACTGAAGCTTTCTTT. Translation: CSAQGGNTEAFF.

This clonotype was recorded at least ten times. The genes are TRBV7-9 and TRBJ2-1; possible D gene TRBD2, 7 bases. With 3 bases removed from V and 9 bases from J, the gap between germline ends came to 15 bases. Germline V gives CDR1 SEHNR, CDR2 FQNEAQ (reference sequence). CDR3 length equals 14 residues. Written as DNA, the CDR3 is TGTGCCAGCAGCTTTAGGGGGGGGCCGAGTGAGCAGTTCTTC. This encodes CASSFRGGPSEQFF.

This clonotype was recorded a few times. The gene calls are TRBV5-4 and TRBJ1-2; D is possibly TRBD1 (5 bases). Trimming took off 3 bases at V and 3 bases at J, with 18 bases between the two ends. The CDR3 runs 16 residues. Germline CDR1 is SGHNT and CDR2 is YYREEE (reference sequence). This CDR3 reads CASSSDWGRVDYGYTF. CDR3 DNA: TGTGCCAGCAGCTCCGACTGGGGCCGGGTGGACTATGGCTACACCTTC.

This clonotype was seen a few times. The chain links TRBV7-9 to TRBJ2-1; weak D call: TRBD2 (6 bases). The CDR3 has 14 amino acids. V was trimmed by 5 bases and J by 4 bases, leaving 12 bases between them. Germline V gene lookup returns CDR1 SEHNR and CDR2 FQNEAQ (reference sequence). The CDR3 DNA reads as TGTGCCAGCAGCCGGGGACTGCCGTACAATGAGCAGTTCTTC. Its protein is CASSRGLPYNEQFF.

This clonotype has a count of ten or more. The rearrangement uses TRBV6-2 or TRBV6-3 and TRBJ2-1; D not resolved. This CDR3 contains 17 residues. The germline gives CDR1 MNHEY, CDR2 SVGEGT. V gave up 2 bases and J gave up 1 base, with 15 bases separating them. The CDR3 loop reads CASSYPLAEISYNEQFF. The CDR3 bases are TGTGCCAGCAGTTACCCGCTGGCAGAGATATCCTACAATGAGCAGTTCTTC.

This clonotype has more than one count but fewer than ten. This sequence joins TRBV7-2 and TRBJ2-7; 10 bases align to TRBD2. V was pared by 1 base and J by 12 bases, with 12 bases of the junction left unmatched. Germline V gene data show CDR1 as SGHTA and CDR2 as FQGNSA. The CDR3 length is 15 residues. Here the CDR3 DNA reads TGTGCCAGCAGCTTAGGGGCTAGCGGGGGCCGGTATCGGTACTTC. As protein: CASSLGASGGRYRYF.

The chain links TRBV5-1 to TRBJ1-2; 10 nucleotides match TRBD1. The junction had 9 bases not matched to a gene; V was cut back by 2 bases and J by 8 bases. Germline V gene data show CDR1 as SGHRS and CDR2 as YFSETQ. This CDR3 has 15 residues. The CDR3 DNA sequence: TGCGCCAGCAGCTTAGCCGGGACAGGGGTGTCGGGCTACACCTTC. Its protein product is CASSLAGTGVSGYTF.

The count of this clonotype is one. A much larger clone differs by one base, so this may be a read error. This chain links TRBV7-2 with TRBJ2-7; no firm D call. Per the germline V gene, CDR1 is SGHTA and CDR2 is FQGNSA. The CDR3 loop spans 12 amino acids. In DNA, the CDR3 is TGTGCCAGCAGCGACGATTGGTACGTGCAGTACTTC. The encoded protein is CASSDDWYVQYF.

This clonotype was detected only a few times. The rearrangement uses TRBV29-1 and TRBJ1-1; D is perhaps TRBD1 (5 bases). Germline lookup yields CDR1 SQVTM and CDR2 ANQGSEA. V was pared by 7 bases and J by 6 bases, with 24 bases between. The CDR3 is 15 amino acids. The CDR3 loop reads CSGSGTGLRVAEAFF. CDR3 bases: TGCAGCGGGTCCGGGACGGGGCTGCGAGTGGCTGAAGCTTTCTTT.

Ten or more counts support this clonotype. The DNA of the CDR3 is TGCGCCAGCAGCCAGGGATCTCTAGATACGCAGTATTTT. It translates to CASSQGSLDTQYF. The rearrangement links TRBV4-1 to TRBJ2-3; D gene unclear. The V and J ends lost 3 bases and 5 bases respectively, with 9 bases between them. CDR1 is MGHRA and CDR2 is YSYEKL in the germline V gene. The CDR3 is 13 amino acids.